This TCR beta chain emerged from a study of OX40 agonist ivuxolimab in advanced cancers. Whole-study context: Checkpoint inhibitors had been given previously to around 38% of patients. Study conclusions and caveats: Which antigen the expanded peripheral T cells recognized is unknown.

Method: immunoSEQ multiplex PCR; TCRdb's copy keeps in-frame clones and lacks some. The sample holds about 62,000 clones, around 90% seen once. The CDR3 is 17 residues long. Germline CDR1 and CDR2: SGHAT and FQDESV (reference sequence). Trimming at V came to 2 bases and at J to 6 bases, leaving 8 bases not matched to a gene. Of note for this clone: Its matching antigen is unknown.

The clonotype comes from an adult with an advanced solid tumor such as melanoma, head and neck, liver or kidney cancer. This chain joins TRBV11-1 and TRBJ2-1; the match to TRBD2 covers 12 bases. The specimen comprised CD4+ or CD8+ T cells sorted from blood, sampled in a trial of the OX40 agonist ivuxolimab. The CDR3 sequence: CASSLNPGLAGRNEQFF. DNA for the CDR3: TGTGCCAGCAGCTTAAACCCCGGACTAGCGGGGCGCAATGAGCAGTTCTTC.